These 16 T cell receptor beta chains originate from one sample sequenced in a study of shared clonotypes between healthy human individuals. The method was immunoSEQ multiplex PCR; TCRdb's version includes in-frame clones alone and lacks a portion of them. Of millions of clones detected, under 95% appear once; the ten largest clones hold around 1.7%. Naivety among CD8 cells was defined by CD45RO negativity and positive CCR7 selection, thereby excluding terminally differentiated effector memory CD45RA+ cells. The sample taken for sequencing was naive CD8+ T cells from PBMCs. The receptors were sampled from a man aged 18 to 30 in good health. Some clones in this sample may be carry-over from other donors' samples.

The chain carries TRBV6-1 and TRBJ2-3; D not resolved. The germline V gene encodes CDR1 MNHNS and CDR2 SASEGT. The CDR3 spans 15 residues. Trimming cost V 0 bases and J 6 bases, with 13 bases left between them. Here the CDR3 reads CASSEAPAASDTQYF. DNA of the CDR3: TGTGCCAGCAGTGAAGCACCCGCGGCGTCGGATACGCAGTATTTT.

To note about this clone: The sample carries other DNA sequences with the same CDR3. The genes are TRBV4-3 and TRBJ2-7; 7 nucleotides line up with TRBD1. Germline V gives CDR1 LGHNA, CDR2 YSLEER. Trimming cost V 0 bases and J 3 bases; bases outside gene matches: 5. The CDR3 sequence is 15 residues long. In DNA, the CDR3 is TGCGCCAGCAGCCAAGATCCGGGGACAGTCTACGAGCAGTACTTC. This encodes CASSQDPGTVYEQYF.

In its sample, this clone was seen once. The chain recombines TRBV7-9 with TRBJ1-1, with unresolved D. Trimming left V 5 bases short and J 1 base short, with 11 bases between. Germline V gene lookup returns CDR1 SEHNR and CDR2 FQNEAQ (reference sequence). This CDR3 has 14 residues. The CDR3 region has the DNA TGTGCCAGCAGCCAGACACCGTGGAACACTGAAGCTTTCTTT. Amino acid sequence: CASSQTPWNTEAFF.

This chain uses TRBV7-9 with TRBJ2-7, with TRBD1 matching over 9 bases. Looked up from germline, CDR1 is SEHNR and CDR2 is FQNEAQ (reference sequence). The V segment lost 6 bases and the J segment 5 bases; nucleotides outside the gene matches: 8. The CDR3 totals 14 residues. This chain's CDR3 is CASRWDRAEDEQYF. DNA for the CDR3: TGTGCCAGCAGGTGGGACAGGGCAGAGGACGAGCAGTACTTC.

The chain employs TRBV27 and TRBJ1-1; D is undetermined. Germline CDR1 is MNHEY and CDR2 is SMNVEV (reference sequence). CDR3 length equals 14 residues. V was trimmed by 4 bases and J by 1 base, leaving 10 bases between them. CDR3 sequence: CASSSGPWNTEAFF. The CDR3 DNA is TGTGCCAGCAGTTCCGGACCGTGGAACACTGAAGCTTTCTTT.

This clone has a single count. The genes are TRBV28 and TRBJ2-3; 9 positions match TRBD2. CDR3 size: 15 residues. CDR1 is MDHEN and CDR2 is SYDVKM in the germline V gene. V gave up 5 bases and J gave up 5 bases; unmatched junction bases: 8. CDR3 residues: CASSLGGGRVDTQYF. DNA of the CDR3: TGTGCCAGCAGTCTCGGTGGCGGGAGGGTAGATACGCAGTATTTT.

Turning to this clone: Other DNA sequences within the sample encode an identical CDR3. The V and J genes are TRBV27 and TRBJ1-1, with D possibly matching TRBD1 (5 bases). CDR1 is MNHEY, CDR2 SMNVEV, per germline (reference sequence). This CDR3 spans 13 amino acids. V was pared by 8 bases and J by 5 bases, with 15 bases between. The CDR3 DNA is TGTGCCAGCTCTGCCAGGGTTGGGACTGAAGCTTTCTTT. Protein product: CASSARVGTEAFF.

This clone has only one observation. V is TRBV6-5 and J is TRBJ1-1, with D unresolved. There are 15 residues in the CDR3. Germline CDR1 and CDR2: MNHEY and SVGAGI. V was trimmed by 6 bases and J by 1 base, leaving 15 bases between them. Here the CDR3 DNA reads TGTGCCAGCAGGCGTCTTCTGCCGGAGAACACTGAAGCTTTCTTT. It translates to CASRRLLPENTEAFF.

This rearrangement joins TRBV4-1 to TRBJ1-4, with no clear D. The CDR3 is 16 amino acids. With 1 base removed from V and 4 bases from J, the gap between germline ends came to 13 bases. Germline CDR1 and CDR2: MGHRA and YSYEKL. CDR3 protein: CASSQVAEVLNEKLFF. The CDR3 coding sequence is TGCGCCAGCAGCCAAGTGGCGGAGGTCCTTAATGAAAAACTGTTTTTT.

The chain links TRBV5-6 to TRBJ1-1; D might be TRBD1 (5 bases). V shed 0 bases and J shed 5 bases, with 17 bases lying between them. The germline CDR1 and CDR2 sequences are SGHDT and YYEEEE. This CDR3 is built from 16 residues. In DNA, the CDR3 is TGTGCCAGCAGCTTGGACGGGAAGGCGCAGGGAACTGAAGCTTTCTTT. Protein: CASSLDGKAQGTEAFF.

V is TRBV4-1 and J is TRBJ2-7; 8 bases match TRBD2. The CDR3 loop spans 16 amino acids. The V gene end was trimmed by 1 base and the J gene end by 6 bases; junction bases not matched to a gene: 11. Per germline, CDR1 MGHRA and CDR2 YSYEKL. The CDR3 reads CASSQVGRGRLSEQYF. The CDR3 nucleotides read TGCGCCAGCAGCCAAGTCGGGAGGGGACGGTTGAGCGAGCAGTACTTC.

The V and J genes are TRBV4-1 and TRBJ2-7, with 8 bases lining up with TRBD1. V shed 1 base and J 0 bases; nucleotides not matched to a gene: 2. The CDR3 runs to 15 residues. CDR1 and CDR2 from the germline V gene are MGHRA and YSYEKL. The CDR3 spells CASSQGDRSSYEQYF. CDR3 DNA: TGCGCCAGCAGCCAAGGGGACAGGAGCTCCTACGAGCAGTACTTC.

The genes are TRBV2 and TRBJ1-5; possible D gene TRBD1, 5 bases. The CDR3 runs 15 residues. V was clipped by 6 bases and J by 1 base, with 13 bases between them. Germline V gene data show CDR1 as SNHLY and CDR2 as FYNNEI. The CDR3 reads CASRNPGKSNQPQHF. The CDR3 DNA is TGTGCCAGCAGGAATCCAGGGAAAAGCAATCAGCCCCAGCATTTT.

With regard to this clone: This clone may be a read error of a much larger clone one base away. This CDR3 is also generated by other DNA sequences in the sample. J is TRBJ2-7 and V is TRBV7-2; D is undetermined. Germline lookup yields CDR1 SGHTA and CDR2 FQGNSA. The CDR3 spans 11 residues. The V end lost 2 bases, the J end lost 3 bases, and 2 bases lay between the germline ends. The CDR3 region is CASSLYYEQYF. For the CDR3, the DNA is TGTGCCAGCAGCTTATACTACGAGCAGTACTTC.

The chain combines TRBV7-9 with TRBJ2-1; D is uncertain. The CDR3 runs 12 residues. Trimming took 1 base from V and 6 from J, leaving 4 bases between them. Germline V gene sequence: CDR1 SEHNR, CDR2 FQNEAQ (reference sequence). This CDR3 is CASSLEANEQFF. The CDR3 bases are TGTGCCAGCAGCTTAGAGGCCAATGAGCAGTTCTTC.

This sequence joins TRBV6-6 and TRBJ2-7, with a tentative D call TRBD2 (5 bases). Germline CDR1 and CDR2: MNHNY and SVGAGI (reference sequence). V gave up 5 bases and J gave up 4 bases, with 12 bases separating them. This CDR3 spans 13 amino acids. The CDR3: CASSLAGLYEQYF. CDR3 sequence (DNA): TGTGCCAGCAGTCTAGCAGGCCTATACGAGCAGTACTTC.